This T cell receptor beta chain comes out of a study of T cell responses to AZD1222 COVID-19 vaccine. Study results and caveats: Spike regions recognized by vaccine-associated CD4 TCRs spanned the protein, led by 160-218 and 743-854.

The method was immunoSEQ multiplex PCR; TCRdb's version includes in-frame clones alone and lacks a portion of them. Of 85,000 to 130,000 clones listed, more than 85% were seen once; the top ten hold about 5%. A word on this clone: Its specificity is unknown.

The ends lost 2 bases at V and 6 bases at J; junction bases unmatched: 2. Germline CDR1 and CDR2: LGHDT and YNNKEL (reference sequence). The CDR3 extends over 15 amino acids. The sequence came from an adult in good health. The sample in question was peripheral blood, obtained on day 0 of AZD1222 vaccination. The chain joins TRBV3-1 (or the pseudogene TRBV3-2) to TRBJ2-1; TRBD2 matches 12 bases. CDR3 DNA: TGTGCCAGCAGCCAACTAGCGGGAGGGGGCAATGAGCAGTTCTTC. It specifies CASSQLAGGGNEQFF.